This T cell receptor beta chain stems from a study of shared clonotypes between healthy human individuals. Study overall: CD4 naive and memory got three plates each, CD8 naive two, CD8 memory one.

The assay was immunoSEQ multiplex PCR, and TCRdb's table has in-frame clones only and misses some. Of about 2.5 million clones listed, just under 95% are singletons. This TCR was sampled from a young man in good health. Some clones in this sample may be carry-over from other donors' samples. Sequencing was carried out using naive CD4+ T cells from PBMCs. The subset here: CD45RA+ positively selected.

The CDR3 loop is CASSSPVPGNTIYF. The CDR3 bases are TGTGCCAGCAGCTCCCCAGTCCCTGGAAACACCATATATTTT. The rearrangement joins TRBV7-9 to TRBJ1-3, with D hard to call. This CDR3 region has 14 residues. The V gene's germline CDR1 is SEHNR and CDR2 FQNEAQ (reference sequence). V was clipped by 4 bases and J by 2 bases, with 9 bases between them.